The next 10 T cell receptor beta chains were all read from a single sample in a study of blood T cells in healthy people across ages. The authors ran a second PCR of about 6 to 12 cycles using a sample-barcoded 5' primer and a J-beta primer mix. TCRdb reanalysed the 5' RACE reads using MiXCR and keeps one entry per CDR3 protein. Of roughly 900,000 distinct CDR3 sequences listed, 25% to 35% are singletons. The sample comprised blood. These receptors originate from a woman older than 75 in good health.

With regard to this clonotype: This may come from a read error, since a much larger clone is one base off. The V and J genes are TRBV4-3 and TRBJ2-7; a weak D match, TRBD1 (7 bases). CDR1 LGHNA and CDR2 YSLEER come from the germline V gene. Trimming removed 1 base at V and 7 bases at J, with 17 bases between. The CDR3 is 15 amino acids. The chain's CDR3 is CASSQVGRQGHEQYF. For the CDR3, the DNA is TGCGCCAGCAGCCAAGTCGGGAGACAGGGTCATGAGCAGTACTTC.

This clonotype occurred many times. The chain uses TRBV6-2 or TRBV6-3 and TRBJ2-7; D might be TRBD2 (6 bases). The CDR3 is 15 residues long. Germline V gene data show CDR1 as MNHEY and CDR2 as SVGEGT. Trimming shortened V by 4 bases and J by 1 base, and 14 bases separated the two germline ends. This CDR3 reads CASSSQGGGSYEQYF. The DNA of the CDR3 is TGTGCCAGCAGTTCCCAGGGAGGTGGTTCCTACGAGCAGTACTTC.

The sample holds many counts of this clonotype. The rearrangement links TRBV20-1 to TRBJ2-5, with TRBD1 matching over 12 bases. Germline-derived CDR1 and CDR2 are DFQATT and SNEGSKA (reference sequence). CDR3 size: 15 residues. The V and J ends lost 0 bases and 4 bases, in that order; junction bases with no gene match: 3. This chain's CDR3 is CSARDGDRGPETQYF. In DNA form, the CDR3 reads TGCAGTGCTAGAGACGGGGACAGGGGGCCAGAGACCCAGTACTTC.

The gene calls are TRBV21-1 and TRBJ2-1; the table calls TRBD2, which could not be checked here. TRBV21-1 counts as a pseudogene. CDR3 length equals 14 residues. CDR3 sequence: CASRTDWIYNEQFF. As DNA, the CDR3 is TGTGCCAGCCGGACGGACTGGATTTACAATGAGCAGTTCTTC.

This chain uses TRBV24-1 with TRBJ2-3; the match to TRBD1 covers 9 bases. This CDR3 contains 14 residues. Trimming took 5 bases from V and 4 from J; bases not matched to a gene: 3. CDR1 KGHDR and CDR2 SFDVKD come from the germline V gene. The CDR3 region is CATSGTGVPDTQYF. In nucleotides, the CDR3 is TGTGCCACCAGTGGGACAGGGGTACCAGATACGCAGTATTTT.

This clonotype was observed many times. The CDR3 protein is CASNRQGTSLGGYTF. CDR3 in DNA: TGTGCCAGCAACAGACAGGGGACCTCCTTGGGAGGCTACACCTTC. The chain links TRBV6-6 to TRBJ1-2; the match to TRBD1 covers 8 bases. Trimming removed 7 bases from V and 8 bases from J; junction bases left unmatched: 15. This CDR3 is 15 amino acids long. Germline values: CDR1 MNHNY, CDR2 SVGAGI (reference sequence).

This clonotype occurred many times. The V and J genes are TRBV7-2 and TRBJ1-2, with a weak D call TRBD1 (6 bases). This CDR3 has 13 amino acids. V lost 3 bases to trimming and J lost 5 bases, with 10 bases between them. Germline V gives CDR1 SGHTA, CDR2 FQGNSA. The CDR3 sequence is CASSLGHQYGYTF. In nucleotides, the CDR3 is TGTGCCAGCAGCTTGGGACATCAATATGGCTACACCTTC.

In this sample, this clonotype turned up many times. V usage is TRBV18 and J usage is TRBJ2-5, with D perhaps matching TRBD2 (6 bases). This CDR3 has 15 residues. With 3 bases removed from V and 2 bases from J, the gap between germline ends came to 13 bases. Germline-derived CDR1 and CDR2 are KGHSH and LQKENI. The CDR3 is CASSPLGGPQETQYF. The CDR3 DNA sequence: TGTGCCAGCTCACCTCTCGGGGGACCTCAAGAGACCCAGTACTTC.

This clonotype occurred many times. The genes are TRBV5-1 and TRBJ2-1, with no clear D. The CDR3 length is 11 residues. The V end was cut by 0 bases, the J end by 8 bases, with 3 bases between. Looked up from germline, CDR1 is SGHRS and CDR2 is YFSETQ. The CDR3 DNA sequence: TGCGCCAGCAGCTTGGAGGATGAGCAGTTCTTC. Its translation: CASSLEDEQFF. The variable domain in full, completed from reference TRBV5-1 and TRBJ2-1, reads KAGVTQTPRYLIKTRGQQVTLSCSPISGHRSVSWYQQTPGQGLQFLFEYFSETQRNKGNFPGRFSGRQFSNSRSEMNVSTLELGDSALYLCASSLEDEQFFGPGTRLTVL.

This clonotype appeared many times. The chain carries TRBV6-5 and TRBJ2-3; D is unresolved. CDR3 length: 15 residues. V was shortened by 2 bases and J by 2 bases, with 11 bases between the two germline ends. CDR1 is MNHEY and CDR2 is SVGAGI in the germline V gene. CDR3 nucleotide sequence: TGTGCCAGCAGTTACGGGCGCGGATACACAGATACGCAGTATTTT. This encodes CASSYGRGYTDTQYF.